This TCR beta chain was recorded in a study of shared clonotypes between healthy human individuals. As for the study in general: Aged 18 to 49, the donors were a couple of women and a few men.

Approximately 87 million PBMCs went into genomic DNA for unsorted samples. This clone was seen only a few times. Within the sample, other DNA sequences also encode this same CDR3. Produced via immunoSEQ multiplex PCR; TCRdb's table is partial and in-frame only. The profile covers some 490,000 clones, with roughly 80% appearing a single time and about 13% taken by the ten largest. V shed 6 bases and J 3 bases; nucleotides not matched to a gene: 7. Germline lookup yields CDR1 MRHNA and CDR2 SNTAGT. The CDR3 spans 14 residues. Sample: PBMCs. The J gene is TRBJ1-1, the V gene TRBV6-4, with TRBD1 matching 7 bases. The clonotype originates from a woman aged 35 to 49 in good health. Some clones in this sample may be carry-over from other donors' samples. The CDR3 here is CASRETGRDTEAFF. In DNA, the CDR3 is TGTGCCAGCAGAGAGACAGGGCGGGACACTGAAGCTTTCTTT.